This entry is about one T cell receptor beta chain. The source of the sample is a study of blood T cell repertoires in COVID-19. Study in general: COVID-19 samples collected from the United States, Italy and Spain covered acute and convalescent phases. Sample material is recorded as cDNA or gDNA derived from T cells, B-cell-depleted T cells, or PBMCs.

As originally analysed: The assay estimated nucleated cells by amplifying reference gene primers. Profiling relied on immunoSEQ multiplex PCR, and the TCRdb table lists in-frame clones only, not all of them. For V, J and clone size, that table is used; D and trimming come from the DNA. In the table there are 190,000 or so clones, approximately 87% of which are singletons. CDR3 length: 16 residues. Trimming shortened V by 0 bases and J by 2 bases, and 11 bases separated the two germline ends. This TCR derives from a woman between 65 and 79 years old with acute or convalescent COVID-19. The chain has TRBV23-1 and TRBJ1-5; a weak D match, TRBD1 (5 bases). TRBV23-1 is an open reading frame, and its role is uncertain. The material sequenced was peripheral blood. CDR3 sequence: CASSQSRRARNQPQHF. DNA of the CDR3: TGCGCCAGCAGTCAATCACGCAGGGCTCGCAATCAGCCCCAGCATTTT.